The sequence of this TCR beta chain was determined in a study of Graves' ophthalmopathy and Graves' hyperthyroidism. The J segment lost 7 bases and the V segment lost 11 bases, leaving 12 bases of the junction unmatched. Germline assignment: CDR1 KGHDR and CDR2 SFDVKD. The CDR3 is 14 amino acids. RNA transcripts were the source from which TCR beta CDR3 regions were amplified. The workflow started with a first-round RT-PCR run with HTBI primers and then moved on to a second-round multiplex PCR. TCRdb re-called the multiplex PCR reads with MiXCR, one entry per CDR3 protein. Among about 640,000 distinct CDR3 sequences, just over 40% were seen once, and the ten largest hold 3% to 4%.

The TCR comes from an adult man with Graves' ophthalmopathy. Material: peripheral blood. The rearrangement joins TRBV24-1 to TRBJ1-4, with 7 bases identical to TRBD1. CDR3 residues: CASSPRDSAEKLFF. The CDR3 bases are TGTGCCAGCTCACCAAGGGACAGCGCTGAAAAACTGTTTTTT.